This T cell receptor beta chain was found in a study of blood T cell repertoires in COVID-19. Study in general: COVID-19 samples collected from the United States, Italy and Spain covered acute and convalescent phases. In each case, the material was cDNA or gDNA derived from T cells, B-cell-depleted T cells, or PBMCs.

Per the original methods: Amplification from reference gene primers served as the basis for estimated nucleated cell counts. Clones were sequenced by immunoSEQ multiplex PCR, and TCRdb holds only the in-frame ones, with some missing. V and J calls and clone size are as listed in that table; D and trimming were resolved from the DNA. The sample includes tens of thousands of clones, 76% of them seen just once. Sequences were obtained from peripheral blood. This sequence was found in a man aged 65 to 85 with active or convalescent COVID-19.

The CDR3 is CASSTLAGGPPGELFF. CDR3 DNA: TGCGCCAGCAGCACACTAGCGGGGGGGCCGCCCGGGGAGCTGTTTTTT. This chain links TRBV5-1 with TRBJ2-2, with 13 positions matching TRBD2. CDR1 and CDR2 (germline): SGHRS, YFSETQ. V lost 4 bases, J lost 6 bases, and 6 bases stayed unmatched. This CDR3 spans 16 amino acids.